The entry that follows covers one T cell receptor beta chain sequence. Antigen unknown. The source of the sample is a study of T cell repertoires in cytomegalovirus infection. Study-wide points: CMV-specific TCR beta clonotypes restricted by HLA-C dominated the ex vivo response.

The V gene lost 6 bases and the J gene lost 0 bases, with 15 bases spanning the gap. This CDR3 is built from 14 residues. Germline CDR1 DFQATT, CDR2 SNEGSKA (reference sequence). TCRdb analysed the reads with MiXCR anew, one entry per CDR3 protein. The sample carries around 800,000 distinct CDR3 sequences, approximately 32% recorded once. The chain links TRBV20-1 to TRBJ2-7; D unclear. Sequencing was performed on cultured CD8+ T cells from PBMCs, taken from culture after CMV antigen stimulation. The TCR was taken from a human donor in good health (CMV status not recorded). Some clones in this sample may be carry-over from other donors' samples. This CDR3 reads CSASGSSHSYEQYV. CDR3 nucleotide sequence: TGCAGTGCATCGGGCAGTAGTCACTCCTACGAGCAGTACGTC.